The rows below give T cell receptor beta chains drawn from one sample of a study of blood T cell repertoires in COVID-19. Produced via immunoSEQ multiplex PCR; TCRdb's table is partial and in-frame only. The sample has 200,000 to 250,000 clones, 75% to 90% seen once. Sequenced sample: peripheral blood. These receptors came from a woman aged 30 to 39 who had recovered from COVID-19. Both conserved end residues are part of each CDR3. Each record gives: CDR3 protein, CDR3 DNA, D gene, J gene, V gene, clone size. D genes are given only for firm matches. Part of the rows lack a size; the others show once, few, many or a class for expanded clones.

CDR3aa: CASRQGFQSPLHF
CDR3nt: TGTGCCAGCAGGCAGGGGTTCCAATCACCCCTCCACTTT
d_gene: -
j_gene: TRBJ1-6
v_gene: TRBV12-3/TRBV12-4
abundance: -

CDR3aa: CAWTLDSNQPQHF
CDR3nt: TGTGCCTGGACCCTAGATAGCAATCAGCCCCAGCATTTT
d_gene: -
j_gene: TRBJ1-5
v_gene: TRBV30
abundance: many

CDR3aa: CASSFPTSGLADQETQYF
CDR3nt: TGCGCCAGCAGCTTTCCAACCTCCGGACTAGCGGATCAAGAGACCCAGTACTTC
d_gene: TRBD2
j_gene: TRBJ2-5
v_gene: TRBV5-1
abundance: -

CDR3aa: CASSLGTTTPRNYHF
CDR3nt: TGTGCCAGCAGCTTAGGGACAACCACGCCCCGCAACTACCACTTC
d_gene: -
j_gene: TRBJ2-5
v_gene: TRBV11-2
abundance: few

CDR3aa: CASSQVRGPGGAFF
CDR3nt: TGTGCCAGCAGCCAAGTCCGCGGGCCGGGAGGCGCTTTCTTT
d_gene: -
j_gene: TRBJ1-1
v_gene: TRBV3-1/TRBV3-2
abundance: -

CDR3aa: CTSSQDWAGGQGHEQYF
CDR3nt: TGCACCAGCAGCCAAGATTGGGCGGGGGGCCAGGGACACGAGCAGTACTTC
d_gene: -
j_gene: TRBJ2-7
v_gene: TRBV1
abundance: -

CDR3aa: CASSPPIGTGGSGYTF
CDR3nt: TGTGCCAGCTCACCCCCGATAGGGACAGGGGGCAGTGGCTACACCTTC
d_gene: TRBD1
j_gene: TRBJ1-2
v_gene: TRBV18
abundance: -

CDR3aa: CASSQGQGEGYGYTF
CDR3nt: TGTGCCAGCAGCCAAGGACAGGGAGAAGGCTATGGCTACACCTTC
d_gene: TRBD1
j_gene: TRBJ1-2
v_gene: TRBV3-1/TRBV3-2
abundance: -

CDR3aa: CAEHDPGQGPKSSYNEQFF
CDR3nt: TGTGCGGAGCACGACCCGGGACAGGGGCCAAAAAGCTCCTACAATGAGCAGTTCTTC
d_gene: TRBD1
j_gene: TRBJ2-1
v_gene: TRBV2
abundance: -

CDR3aa: CASSEPGQGLKGYTF
CDR3nt: TGTGCCAGCAGCGAACCGGGACAGGGCCTGAAGGGCTACACCTTC
d_gene: TRBD1
j_gene: TRBJ1-2
v_gene: TRBV7-2
abundance: -

CDR3aa: CASRTNPLGGGSDNSPLHF
CDR3nt: TGTGCCAGTAGAACTAACCCTCTCGGGGGGGGGAGTGATAATTCACCCCTCCACTTT
d_gene: -
j_gene: TRBJ1-6
v_gene: TRBV19
abundance: once

CDR3aa: CASRSQGVTDTQYF
CDR3nt: TGTGCCAGCAGATCCCAGGGGGTCACAGATACGCAGTATTTT
d_gene: TRBD1
j_gene: TRBJ2-3
v_gene: TRBV5-4
abundance: -

CDR3aa: CASSSAGTGYGGYTF
CDR3nt: TGCGCCAGCAGCTCCGCCGGGACAGGGTATGGGGGCTACACCTTC
d_gene: TRBD1
j_gene: TRBJ1-2
v_gene: TRBV5-1
abundance: -

CDR3aa: CASSPTGGDSPLHF
CDR3nt: TGTGCCAGCTCACCTACAGGGGGAGATTCACCCCTCCACTTT
d_gene: TRBD1
j_gene: TRBJ1-6
v_gene: TRBV18
abundance: -

CDR3aa: CASSLGQQGDEKLFF
CDR3nt: TGCGCCAGCAGCTTGGGTCAACAGGGTGATGAAAAACTGTTTTTT
d_gene: -
j_gene: TRBJ1-4
v_gene: TRBV5-1
abundance: -

CDR3aa: CASSPDWSYEETQYF
CDR3nt: TGTGCCAGCAGCCCCGACTGGTCCTATGAGGAGACCCAGTACTTC
d_gene: -
j_gene: TRBJ2-5
v_gene: TRBV7-9
abundance: -

CDR3aa: CASSQEVTGDTEAFF
CDR3nt: TGCGCCAGCAGCCAAGAGGTGACAGGGGACACTGAAGCTTTCTTT
d_gene: TRBD1
j_gene: TRBJ1-1
v_gene: TRBV4-1
abundance: -

CDR3aa: CASSRTWTENTGELFF
CDR3nt: TGTGCCAGCAGCCGCACTTGGACAGAGAACACCGGGGAGCTGTTTTTT
d_gene: -
j_gene: TRBJ2-2
v_gene: TRBV7-7
abundance: -

CDR3aa: CASSLTGYYRETQYF
CDR3nt: TGCGCCAGCAGCTTGACAGGGTACTACAGAGAGACCCAGTACTTC
d_gene: -
j_gene: TRBJ2-5
v_gene: TRBV5-1
abundance: -

CDR3aa: CASSRTGLGGYTF
CDR3nt: TGTGCCAGCAGCCGTACAGGGCTGGGCGGCTACACCTTC
d_gene: -
j_gene: TRBJ1-2
v_gene: TRBV5-4
abundance: few

CDR3aa: CSVEVQGMTQYF
CDR3nt: TGCAGCGTTGAGGTACAGGGGATGACCCAGTACTTC
d_gene: TRBD1
j_gene: TRBJ2-5
v_gene: TRBV29-1
abundance: -

CDR3aa: CASNARYRGTGELFF
CDR3nt: TGTGCCAGCAACGCCCGCTACCGAGGGACCGGGGAGCTGTTTTTT
d_gene: -
j_gene: TRBJ2-2
v_gene: TRBV6-5
abundance: -